The text below deals with one T cell receptor beta chain. V lost 6 bases and J lost 2, with 11 bases in between. Germline CDR1 is MDHEN and CDR2 is SYDVKM. The CDR3 is made up of 14 amino acids. This specimen comes from a study of shared clonotypes between healthy human individuals. Positively selected for CCR7, the CD45RO-negative cells used as naive CD8 cells excluded terminally differentiated effector memory CD45RA+ cells. Data came from immunoSEQ multiplex PCR; TCRdb stores just in-frame clones and leaves some out. Of a few hundred thousand clones in the sample, 95% to 96% were seen once. Sequenced: naive CD8+ T cells sorted from blood. The origin of this receptor is a woman in her 30s in good health. This chain links TRBV28 with TRBJ2-1; no reliable D call. CDR3 in DNA: TGTGCCAGCAGCCCCTTGGGCCCCTACAATGAGCAGTTCTTC. Its protein is CASSPLGPYNEQFF.